This TCR beta chain was documented in a study of response to subunit inactivated influenza vaccine. The study, taken as a whole, reports: Few new T cells, the authors suggested, are recruited by each seasonal influenza vaccination.

TCRdb called the RT-PCR reads again in MiXCR, with one record for every CDR3 protein. This table has approximately 490,000 distinct CDR3 sequences, more than 7% appearing once. As to this clonotype: The antigen is undetermined.

The material was PBMCs from blood, obtained roughly 24 months after vaccination. The source of this sequence is a man between 50 and 75 years old who received an inactivated influenza vaccine.

The CDR3 protein is CASSLDLSGGGTGGTYEQYF. The CDR3 bases are TGTGCCAGCAGCTTAGACCTCTCCGGAGGAGGGACAGGCGGGACGTACGAGCAGTACTTC. This chain links TRBV11-1 with TRBJ2-7; 8 bases map to TRBD1. Germline V gives CDR1 SGHAT, CDR2 FQDESV (reference sequence). Germline trimming cut 1 base from V and 4 bases from J; bases unmatched to any gene: 21. This CDR3 comprises 20 residues.